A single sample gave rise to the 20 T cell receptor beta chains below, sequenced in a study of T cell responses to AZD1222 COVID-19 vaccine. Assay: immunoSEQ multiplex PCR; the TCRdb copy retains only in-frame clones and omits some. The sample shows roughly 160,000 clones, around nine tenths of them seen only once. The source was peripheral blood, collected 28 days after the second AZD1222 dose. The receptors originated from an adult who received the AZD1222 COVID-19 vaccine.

The CDR3 loop is CASSILQVNSNQPQHF. The CDR3, as DNA: TGTGCCAGTAGTATTTTACAGGTTAATAGCAATCAGCCCCAGCATTTT. The chain uses TRBV19 and TRBJ1-5; maybe TRBD1 (5 bases). V was shortened by 3 bases and J by 0 bases, with 12 bases between the two germline ends. Germline-derived CDR1 and CDR2 are LNHDA and SQIVND (reference sequence). The CDR3 covers 16 residues.

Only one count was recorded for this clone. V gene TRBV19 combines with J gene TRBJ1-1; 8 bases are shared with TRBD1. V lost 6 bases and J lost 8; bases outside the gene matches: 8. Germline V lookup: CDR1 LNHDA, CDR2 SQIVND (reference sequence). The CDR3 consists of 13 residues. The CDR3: CASRRQGKPEAFF. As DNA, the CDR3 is TGTGCCAGTAGAAGACAGGGGAAACCCGAAGCTTTCTTT.

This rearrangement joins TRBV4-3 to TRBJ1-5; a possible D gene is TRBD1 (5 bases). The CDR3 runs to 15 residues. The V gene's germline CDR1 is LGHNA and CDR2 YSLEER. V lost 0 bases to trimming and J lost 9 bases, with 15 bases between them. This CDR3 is CASSQDFREGRPQHF. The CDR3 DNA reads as TGCGCCAGCAGCCAAGATTTCAGGGAGGGTCGGCCCCAGCATTTT.

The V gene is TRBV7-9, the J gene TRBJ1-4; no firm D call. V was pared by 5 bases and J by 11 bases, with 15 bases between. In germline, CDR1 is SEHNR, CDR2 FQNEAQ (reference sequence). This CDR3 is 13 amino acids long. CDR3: CASSDLEVGKLFF. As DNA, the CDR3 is TGTGCCAGCAGCGATCTTGAGGTTGGCAAACTGTTTTTT.

The CDR3 reads CASSFPGFGGYTF. The DNA of the CDR3 is TGTGCCAGCAGCTTTCCCGGATTTGGTGGCTACACCTTC. This chain connects TRBV7-8 to TRBJ1-2, with D hard to call. Trimming removed 3 bases at V and 7 bases at J, with 12 bases between. CDR3 length: 13 residues. Germline CDR1 reads SGHVS; CDR2 reads FQNEAQ. Variable domain in full (rest from reference TRBV7-8 and TRBJ1-2): GAGVSQSPRYKVAKRGQDVALRCDPISGHVSLFWYQQALGQGPEFLTYFQNEAQLDKSGLPSDRFFAERPEGSVSTLKIQRTQQEDSAVYLCASSFPGFGGYTFGSGTRLTVV.

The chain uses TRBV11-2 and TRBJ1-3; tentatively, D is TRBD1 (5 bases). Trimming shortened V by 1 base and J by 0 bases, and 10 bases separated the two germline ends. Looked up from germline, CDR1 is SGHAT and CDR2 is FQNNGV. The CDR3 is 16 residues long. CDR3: CASSLGDASSGNTIYF. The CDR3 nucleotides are TGTGCCAGCAGCTTAGGGGACGCAAGCTCTGGAAACACCATATATTTT. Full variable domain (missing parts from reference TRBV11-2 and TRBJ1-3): EAGVAQSPRYKIIEKRQSVAFWCNPISGHATLYWYQQILGQGPKLLIQFQNNGVVDDSQLPKDRFSAERLKGVDSTLKIQPAKLEDSAVYLCASSLGDASSGNTIYFGEGSWLTVV.

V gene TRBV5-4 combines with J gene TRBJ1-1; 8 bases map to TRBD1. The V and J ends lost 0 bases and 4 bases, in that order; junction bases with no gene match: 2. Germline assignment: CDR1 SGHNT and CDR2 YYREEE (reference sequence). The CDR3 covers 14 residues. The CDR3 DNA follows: TGTGCCAGCAGCTTGGACAGGGGGTTCACTGAAGCTTTCTTT. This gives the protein CASSLDRGFTEAFF.

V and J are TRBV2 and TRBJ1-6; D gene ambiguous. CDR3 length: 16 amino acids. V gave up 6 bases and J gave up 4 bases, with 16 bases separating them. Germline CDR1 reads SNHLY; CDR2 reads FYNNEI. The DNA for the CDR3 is TGTGCCAGCAGGGATCGGGCGGGCTTATATAATTCACCCCTCCACTTT. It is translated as CASRDRAGLYNSPLHF.

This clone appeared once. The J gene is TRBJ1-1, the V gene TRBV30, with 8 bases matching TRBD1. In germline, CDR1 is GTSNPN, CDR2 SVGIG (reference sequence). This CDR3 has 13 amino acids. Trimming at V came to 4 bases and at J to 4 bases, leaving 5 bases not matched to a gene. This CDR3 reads CAWTPDRVTEAFF. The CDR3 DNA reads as TGTGCCTGGACACCGGACAGGGTCACTGAAGCTTTCTTT.

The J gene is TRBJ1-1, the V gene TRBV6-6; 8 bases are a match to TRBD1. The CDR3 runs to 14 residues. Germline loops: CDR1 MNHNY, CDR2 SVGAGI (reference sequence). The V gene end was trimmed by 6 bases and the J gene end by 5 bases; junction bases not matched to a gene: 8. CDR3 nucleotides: TGTGCCAGCAGCCTCCGGGACAGGTGGACTGAAGCTTTCTTT. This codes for CASSLRDRWTEAFF.

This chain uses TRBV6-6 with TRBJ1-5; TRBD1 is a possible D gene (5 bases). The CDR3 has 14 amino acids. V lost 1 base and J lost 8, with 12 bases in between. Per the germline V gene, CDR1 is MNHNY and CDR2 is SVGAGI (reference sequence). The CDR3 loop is CASSYFFGGEPQHF. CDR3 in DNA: TGTGCCAGCAGTTACTTTTTCGGGGGAGAGCCCCAGCATTTT.

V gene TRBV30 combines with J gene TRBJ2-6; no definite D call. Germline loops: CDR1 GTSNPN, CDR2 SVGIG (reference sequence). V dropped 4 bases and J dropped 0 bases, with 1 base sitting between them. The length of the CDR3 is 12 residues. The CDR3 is CAWTSGANVLTF. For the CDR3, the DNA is TGTGCCTGGACCTCTGGGGCCAACGTCCTGACTTTC.

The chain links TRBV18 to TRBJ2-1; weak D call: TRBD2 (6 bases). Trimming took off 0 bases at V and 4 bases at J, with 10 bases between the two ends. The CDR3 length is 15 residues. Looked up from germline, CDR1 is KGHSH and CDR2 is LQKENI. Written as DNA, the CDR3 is TGTGCCAGCTCACCACCCGGACTACAATACAATGAGCAGTTCTTC. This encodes CASSPPGLQYNEQFF. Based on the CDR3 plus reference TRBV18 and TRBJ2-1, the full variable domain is NAGVMQNPRHLVRRRGQEARLRCSPMKGHSHVYWYRQLPEEGLKFMVYLQKENIIDESGMPKERFSAEFPKEGPSILRIQQVVRGDSAAYFCASSPPGLQYNEQFFGPGTRLTVL.

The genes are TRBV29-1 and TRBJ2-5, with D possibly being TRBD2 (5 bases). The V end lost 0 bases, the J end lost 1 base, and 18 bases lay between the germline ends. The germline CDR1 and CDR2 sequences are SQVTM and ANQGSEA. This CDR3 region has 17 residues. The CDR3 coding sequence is TGCAGCGTTGAAGAAGCAGGCGCGGGCCCCATCCAAGAGACCCAGTACTTC. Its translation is CSVEEAGAGPIQETQYF.

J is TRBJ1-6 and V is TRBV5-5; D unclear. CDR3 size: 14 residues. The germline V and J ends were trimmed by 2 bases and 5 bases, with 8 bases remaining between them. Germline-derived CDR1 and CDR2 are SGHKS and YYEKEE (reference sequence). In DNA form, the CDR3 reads TGTGCCAGCAGCTTCACCAGTGATAATTCACCCCTCCACTTT. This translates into CASSFTSDNSPLHF. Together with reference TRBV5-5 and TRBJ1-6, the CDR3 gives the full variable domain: DAGVTQSPTHLIKTRGQQVTLRCSPISGHKSVSWYQQVLGQGPQFIFQYYEKEERGRGNFPDRFSARQFPNYSSELNVNALLLGDSALYLCASSFTSDNSPLHFGNGTRLTVT.

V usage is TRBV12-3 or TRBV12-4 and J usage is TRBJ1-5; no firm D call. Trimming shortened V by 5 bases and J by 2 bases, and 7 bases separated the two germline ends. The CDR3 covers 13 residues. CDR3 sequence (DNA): TGTGCCAGCAGTCGAAGTGGCAATCAGCCCCAGCATTTT. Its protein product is CASSRSGNQPQHF.

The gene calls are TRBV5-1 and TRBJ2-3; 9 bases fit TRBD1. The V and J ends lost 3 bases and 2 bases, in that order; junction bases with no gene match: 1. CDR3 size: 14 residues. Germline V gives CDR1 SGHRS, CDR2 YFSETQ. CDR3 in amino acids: CASSWDRATDTQYF. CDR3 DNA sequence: TGCGCCAGCAGCTGGGACAGGGCCACAGATACGCAGTATTTT. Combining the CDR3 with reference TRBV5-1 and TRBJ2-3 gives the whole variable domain KAGVTQTPRYLIKTRGQQVTLSCSPISGHRSVSWYQQTPGQGLQFLFEYFSETQRNKGNFPGRFSGRQFSNSRSEMNVSTLELGDSALYLCASSWDRATDTQYFGPGTRLTVL.

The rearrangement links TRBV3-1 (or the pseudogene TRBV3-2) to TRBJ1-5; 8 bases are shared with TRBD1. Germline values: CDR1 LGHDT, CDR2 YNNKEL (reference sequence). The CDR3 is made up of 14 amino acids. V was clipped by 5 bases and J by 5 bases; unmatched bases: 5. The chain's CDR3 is CASSKSGGDQPQHF. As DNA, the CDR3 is TGTGCCAGCAGCAAGTCAGGGGGCGATCAGCCCCAGCATTTT.

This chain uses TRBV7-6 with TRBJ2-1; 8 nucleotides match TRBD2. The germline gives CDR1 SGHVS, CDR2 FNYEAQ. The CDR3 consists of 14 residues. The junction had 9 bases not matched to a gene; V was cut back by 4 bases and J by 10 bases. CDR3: CASSSPGLVREQFF. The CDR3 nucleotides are TGTGCCAGCAGCTCGCCGGGACTAGTAAGGGAGCAGTTCTTC.

The CDR3: CASSTDTPSTDTQYF. The CDR3 nucleotides are TGTGCCAGCAGTACGGACACGCCTAGCACAGATACGCAGTATTTT. This chain joins TRBV7-9 and TRBJ2-3; a weak D match, TRBD1 (5 bases). V was shortened by 6 bases and J by 0 bases, with 13 bases between the two germline ends. Per the germline V gene, CDR1 is SEHNR and CDR2 is FQNEAQ (reference sequence). This CDR3 has 15 residues.